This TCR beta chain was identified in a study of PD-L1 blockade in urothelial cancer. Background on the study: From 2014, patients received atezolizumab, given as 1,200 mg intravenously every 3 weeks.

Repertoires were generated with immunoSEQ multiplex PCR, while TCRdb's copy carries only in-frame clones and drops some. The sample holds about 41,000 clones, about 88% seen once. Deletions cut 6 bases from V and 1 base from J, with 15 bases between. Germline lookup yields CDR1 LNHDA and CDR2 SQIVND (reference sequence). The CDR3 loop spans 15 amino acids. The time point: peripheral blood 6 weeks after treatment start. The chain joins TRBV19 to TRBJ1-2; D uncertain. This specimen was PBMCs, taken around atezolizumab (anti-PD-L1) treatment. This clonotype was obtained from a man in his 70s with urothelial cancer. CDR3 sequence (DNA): TGTGCCAGTAGCTCCCCGACGGGGAATAACTATGGCTACACCTTC. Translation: CASSSPTGNNYGYTF.